Reported below is one T cell receptor (beta chain). Its antigen is not known. These data are taken from a study of T cells in Graves' hyperthyroidism and ophthalmopathy. Study-level points and caveats: Separating ophthalmopathy from stable hyperthyroidism was achieved by a 13 V-J model. The blood repertoire included most of the expanded thyroid clonotypes above 0.001.

The CDR3 regions of TCR beta were amplified from RNA transcripts. HTBI primers drove first-round RT-PCR of the TCR CDR3. TCRdb re-derived calls from the multiplex PCR reads in MiXCR, one entry per CDR3 protein. Of around 600,000 distinct CDR3 sequences listed, 15% to 18% are singletons. Trimming cost V 1 base and J 2 bases, with 17 bases left between them. The CDR3 spans 17 residues. Germline lookup yields CDR1 LNHDA and CDR2 SQIVND (reference sequence). The J gene is TRBJ1-1, the V gene TRBV19, with a weak D call TRBD1 (6 bases). This TCR was sampled from a woman aged 25 to 45 with Graves' hyperthyroidism. The sample comprised blood. DNA of the CDR3: TGTGCCAGTAGTATAGGAGGGGCAGGGGCCTATAACACTGAAGCTTTCTTT. Translated: CASSIGGAGAYNTEAFF.